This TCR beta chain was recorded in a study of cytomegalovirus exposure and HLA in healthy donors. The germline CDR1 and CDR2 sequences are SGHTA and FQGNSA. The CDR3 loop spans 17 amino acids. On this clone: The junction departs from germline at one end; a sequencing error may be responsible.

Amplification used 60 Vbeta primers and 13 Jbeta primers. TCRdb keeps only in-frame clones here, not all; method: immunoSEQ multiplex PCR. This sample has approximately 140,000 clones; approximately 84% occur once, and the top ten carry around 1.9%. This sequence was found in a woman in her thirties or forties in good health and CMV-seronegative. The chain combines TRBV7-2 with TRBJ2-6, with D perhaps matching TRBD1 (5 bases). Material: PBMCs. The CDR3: CASSSFTGMGGANGLTF. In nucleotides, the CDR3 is TGTGCCAGCAGCTCCTTCACTGGGATGGGTGGGGCCAACGGCCTGACTTTC.